These 25 T cell receptor beta chains originate from one sample sequenced in a study of blood T cell repertoires in COVID-19. Here immunoSEQ multiplex PCR was the method, and the copy in TCRdb shows in-frame clones only, minus some. The data contain roughly 150,000 clones, approximately 80% of them singletons. Sequencing was done on a sample of peripheral blood. The source is a woman between 50 and 59 years old with acute or convalescent COVID-19.

This clone was seen a handful of times. The chain links TRBV29-1 to TRBJ1-3; D remains unclear. Germline V gene sequence: CDR1 SQVTM, CDR2 ANQGSEA. Trimming cost V 4 bases and J 0 bases, with 10 bases left between them. CDR3 length: 14 residues. CDR3 region: CSVGLANSGNTIYF. DNA of the CDR3: TGCAGCGTTGGCCTCGCGAACTCTGGAAACACCATATATTTT.

This clone was seen a single time. The rearrangement links TRBV5-5 to TRBJ2-5; D may be TRBD1 (6 bases). The CDR3 consists of 15 residues. V shed 4 bases and J shed 9 bases, with 22 bases lying between them. Germline-derived CDR1 and CDR2 are SGHKS and YYEKEE (reference sequence). The CDR3 DNA reads TGTGCCAGCAGCCCAGGTTACGACAGGCTCACGGCCCAGTACTTC. Protein: CASSPGYDRLTAQYF.

CDR3 sequence reads: CASTYNQPQHF. DNA of the CDR3: TGTGCCAGCACTTACAATCAGCCCCAGCATTTT. The chain couples TRBV12-3 or TRBV12-4 to TRBJ1-5, with no clear D. The CDR3 runs 11 residues. The V and J ends lost 7 bases and 3 bases respectively, with 4 bases between them.

J is TRBJ2-3 and V is TRBV6-2 or TRBV6-3, with TRBD1 as a possible D gene (5 bases). This CDR3 has 15 residues. CDR1 and CDR2 (germline): MNHEY, SVGEGT. Trimming stripped 2 bases from V and 2 bases from J, with 11 bases between. DNA of the CDR3: TGTGCCAGCAGTTACACCGTCAGGGACACAGATACGCAGTATTTT. This translates into CASSYTVRDTDTQYF.

V usage is TRBV7-9 and J usage is TRBJ1-2; TRBD1 matches 7 bases. V lost 2 bases, J lost 3 bases, and 6 bases stayed unmatched. Germline V lookup: CDR1 SEHNR, CDR2 FQNEAQ (reference sequence). This CDR3 spans 15 amino acids. The CDR3 nucleotides read TGTGCCAGCAGCTTACGGGAGGGGGCGTACTATGGCTACACCTTC. This codes for CASSLREGAYYGYTF.

A single count supports this clone. The chain is built from TRBV28 and TRBJ1-2; a possible D gene is TRBD1 (5 bases). Per the germline V gene, CDR1 is MDHEN and CDR2 is SYDVKM. CDR3 length: 12 residues. With 4 bases removed from V and 8 bases from J, the gap between germline ends came to 11 bases. The CDR3 nucleotides read TGTGCCAGCAGTTATCAGGGCGCCGGCTACACCTTC. Translation gives CASSYQGAGYTF.

The gene calls are TRBV24-1 and TRBJ1-2, with D tentatively TRBD1 (5 bases). With 6 bases removed from V and 6 bases from J, the gap between germline ends came to 13 bases. There are 13 residues in the CDR3. Looked up from germline, CDR1 is KGHDR and CDR2 is SFDVKD. Here the CDR3 DNA reads TGTGCCACCAGTCCTGCCCCAGGGAATGGCTACACCTTC. Translation: CATSPAPGNGYTF.

The chain employs TRBV7-9 and TRBJ1-2; a weak D match, TRBD1 (5 bases). The V and J ends lost 5 bases and 7 bases respectively, with 20 bases between them. Germline V lookup: CDR1 SEHNR, CDR2 FQNEAQ (reference sequence). The CDR3 is 15 residues long. The CDR3 region is CASSPSTAPSRGYTF. CDR3 sequence (DNA): TGTGCCAGCAGCCCGTCGACAGCCCCGAGCCGTGGCTACACCTTC.

V and J are TRBV7-3 and TRBJ1-1, with TRBD1 matching over 7 bases. Per germline, CDR1 SGHTA and CDR2 FQGTGA. The CDR3 sequence is 13 residues long. J lost 6 bases, V lost 1 base, and 2 bases had no gene match. CDR3 amino acids: CASSLIQGAEAFF. Written as DNA, the CDR3 is TGTGCCAGCAGCTTAATCCAGGGGGCTGAAGCTTTCTTT.

This clone was counted a single time. The J gene is TRBJ2-7, the V gene TRBV3-1 (or the pseudogene TRBV3-2), with a tentative D call TRBD1 (6 bases). There are 16 residues in the CDR3. The germline CDR1 and CDR2 sequences are LGHDT and YNNKEL (reference sequence). V lost 2 bases to trimming and J lost 0 bases, with 14 bases between them. As DNA, the CDR3 is TGTGCCAGCAGCCAAACAGGGCTCGCGGTCTCCTACGAGCAGTACTTC. It translates to CASSQTGLAVSYEQYF.

The CDR3 DNA is TGTGCCAGCAGCCAAGATACCCAGGGTTACGGCTACACCTTC. Protein sequence: CASSQDTQGYGYTF. The chain has TRBV3-1 (or the pseudogene TRBV3-2) and TRBJ1-2; possibly TRBD1 for D (5 bases). Germline V gene lookup returns CDR1 LGHDT and CDR2 YNNKEL (reference sequence). Trimming left V 0 bases short and J 8 bases short, with 13 bases between. The CDR3 sequence is 14 residues long.

The sample holds one count of this clone. The chain links TRBV12-3 or TRBV12-4 to TRBJ1-5, with no clear D. V was clipped by 5 bases and J by 7 bases, with 9 bases between them. This CDR3 is 12 amino acids long. The chain's CDR3 is CASSRPRQPQHF. The CDR3 region has the DNA TGTGCCAGCAGTCGGCCTAGGCAGCCCCAGCATTTT.

J is TRBJ1-2 and V is TRBV18, with a possible D match to TRBD1 (5 bases). This CDR3 is built from 15 residues. V lost 0 bases to trimming and J lost 2 bases, with 10 bases between them. Germline-derived CDR1 and CDR2 are KGHSH and LQKENI. CDR3 in amino acids: CASSPPQGRNYGYTF. The CDR3 DNA follows: TGTGCCAGCTCACCACCCCAGGGAAGGAACTATGGCTACACCTTC.

This clone was seen a few times. The chain employs TRBV5-1 and TRBJ2-5; 8 bases agree with TRBD2. After removal of 4 bases from V and 0 bases from J, the junction contained 11 bases not matched to a gene. CDR1 and CDR2 (germline): SGHRS, YFSETQ. CDR3 length: 17 residues. The CDR3 protein is CASSPGVAGGHQETQYF. The CDR3 nucleotides are TGCGCCAGCAGCCCGGGGGTCGCGGGGGGTCACCAAGAGACCCAGTACTTC. The entire variable domain, with the rest obtained from reference TRBV5-1 and TRBJ2-5, is as follows: KAGVTQTPRYLIKTRGQQVTLSCSPISGHRSVSWYQQTPGQGLQFLFEYFSETQRNKGNFPGRFSGRQFSNSRSEMNVSTLELGDSALYLCASSPGVAGGHQETQYFGPGTRLLVL.

In its sample, this clone was seen once. V usage is TRBV7-2 and J usage is TRBJ2-1; 7 bases are a match to TRBD1. V lost 2 bases and J lost 9; bases outside the gene matches: 16. Germline loops: CDR1 SGHTA, CDR2 FQGNSA. The CDR3 is made up of 17 amino acids. In DNA, the CDR3 is TGTGCCAGCAGCTTATTAGGCCGGACAGGTATAGGGGCTGAGCAGTTCTTC. Translation: CASSLLGRTGIGAEQFF.

The chain links TRBV7-2 to TRBJ2-3; TRBD2 agrees at 13 bases. The trim removed 5 bases at V and 4 bases at J, leaving 6 bases unmatched. The CDR3 is 16 residues long. Per the germline V gene, CDR1 is SGHTA and CDR2 is FQGNSA. CDR3 coding DNA: TGTGCCAGCAGCCTAACTAGCGGGGGGGCGCCAGATACGCAGTATTTT. It yields the protein CASSLTSGGAPDTQYF.

The CDR3 loop reads CASSYYLSGNTIYF. Here the CDR3 DNA reads TGTGCCAGCAGTTATTATCTCTCTGGAAACACCATATATTTT. The gene calls are TRBV6-6 and TRBJ1-3, with D hard to call. Per the germline V gene, CDR1 is MNHNY and CDR2 is SVGAGI (reference sequence). CDR3 length: 14 amino acids. Trimming cost V 3 bases and J 0 bases, with 6 bases left between them.

The chain has TRBV7-3 and TRBJ2-4, with 7 bases fitting TRBD1. CDR3 length equals 13 residues. J gave up 8 bases and V 5 bases, and 6 bases lay outside the gene matches. Germline CDR1 reads SGHTA; CDR2 reads FQGTGA. DNA for the CDR3: TGTGCCAGCAGCCGACAGGGTCAGGACATTCAGTACTTC. Translation gives CASSRQGQDIQYF.

V is TRBV30 and J is TRBJ1-1; unclear D gene. The V end was cut by 0 bases, the J end by 1 base, with 21 bases between. Germline values: CDR1 GTSNPN, CDR2 SVGIG (reference sequence). This CDR3 comprises 18 residues. The CDR3 is CAWSVRRLVGIGNTEAFF. In DNA, the CDR3 is TGTGCCTGGAGTGTACGACGTCTTGTCGGGATAGGGAACACTGAAGCTTTCTTT.

The chain has TRBV10-3 and TRBJ2-5; D gene uncertain. Germline CDR1 is ENHRY and CDR2 is SYGVKD. This CDR3 has 13 amino acids. Between the trimmed V and J ends, which lost 2 bases and 4 bases, there was a span of 8 bases. CDR3 residues: CAISEPRGETQYF. CDR3 DNA sequence: TGTGCCATCAGTGAGCCTAGAGGAGAGACCCAGTACTTC.

The V and J genes are TRBV2 and TRBJ1-2; TRBD1 is a possible D gene (6 bases). CDR1 and CDR2 from the germline V gene are SNHLY and FYNNEI. The CDR3 runs to 13 residues. The V end lost 3 bases, the J end lost 4 bases, and 9 bases lay between the germline ends. The CDR3 DNA reads as TGTGCCAGCAGTGATTCGGACAGCTATGGCTACACCTTC. The encoded protein is CASSDSDSYGYTF.

The rearrangement uses TRBV7-2 and TRBJ2-3, with a possible D match to TRBD2 (6 bases). CDR3 size: 15 residues. The V gene lost 5 bases and the J gene lost 6 bases, with 18 bases spanning the gap. From germline, CDR1 is SGHTA and CDR2 FQGNSA. CDR3 in DNA: TGTGCCAGCAGCCCTAGGGTCGGCGGGGTGGATACGCAGTATTTT. It yields the protein CASSPRVGGVDTQYF.

This clone came up a few times. The chain is built from TRBV5-1 and TRBJ1-2; TRBD1 aligns across 7 bases. V trimming: 7 bases; J trimming: 5 bases; junction bases outside the gene matches: 8. Germline assignment: CDR1 SGHRS and CDR2 YFSETQ. CDR3 length: 13 amino acids. The CDR3 nucleotides read TGCGCCAGCGCGGAAGGACAGGCGTATGGCTACACCTTC. Translated, it gives CASAEGQAYGYTF.

This clone was detected a few times. The V call is TRBV5-1, the J call TRBJ2-7, with D tentatively TRBD1 (6 bases). This CDR3 spans 13 amino acids. Germline V gene sequence: CDR1 SGHRS, CDR2 YFSETQ. Trimming shortened V by 2 bases and J by 3 bases, and 9 bases separated the two germline ends. The CDR3 sequence: CASSFRQDYEQYF. The CDR3 DNA reads TGCGCCAGCAGCTTCCGACAGGACTACGAGCAGTACTTC.

This clone has just one count. V usage is TRBV7-2 and J usage is TRBJ2-1, with D possibly matching TRBD1 (5 bases). The CDR3 sequence is 13 residues long. Trimming took 8 bases from V and 0 from J, leaving 8 bases between them. CDR1 and CDR2 from the germline V gene are SGHTA and FQGNSA. CDR3 region: CASGASSYNEQFF. As DNA, the CDR3 is TGTGCCAGCGGGGCGAGCTCCTACAATGAGCAGTTCTTC.